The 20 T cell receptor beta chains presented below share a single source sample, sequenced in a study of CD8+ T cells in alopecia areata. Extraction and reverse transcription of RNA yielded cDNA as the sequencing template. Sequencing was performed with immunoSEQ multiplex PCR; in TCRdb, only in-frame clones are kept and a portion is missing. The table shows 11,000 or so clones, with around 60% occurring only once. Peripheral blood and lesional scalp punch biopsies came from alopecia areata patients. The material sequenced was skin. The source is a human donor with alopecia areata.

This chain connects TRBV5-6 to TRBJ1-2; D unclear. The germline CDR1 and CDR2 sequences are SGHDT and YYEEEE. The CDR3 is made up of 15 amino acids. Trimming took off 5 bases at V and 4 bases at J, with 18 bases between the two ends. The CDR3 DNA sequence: TGTGCCAGCAGAAGGACTCAGGATCGTGGCTATGGCTACACCTTC. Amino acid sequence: CASRRTQDRGYGYTF.

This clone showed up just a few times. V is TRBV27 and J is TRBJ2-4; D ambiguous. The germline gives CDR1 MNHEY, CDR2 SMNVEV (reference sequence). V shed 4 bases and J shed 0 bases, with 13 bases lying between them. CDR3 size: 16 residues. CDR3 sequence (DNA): TGTGCCAGCAGTTCCCCGTGGGGTTTAGCCAAAAACATTCAGTACTTC. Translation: CASSSPWGLAKNIQYF.

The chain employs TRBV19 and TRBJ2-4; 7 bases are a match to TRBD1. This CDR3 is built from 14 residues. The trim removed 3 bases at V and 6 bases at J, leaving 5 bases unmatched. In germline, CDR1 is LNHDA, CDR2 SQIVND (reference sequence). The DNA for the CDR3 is TGTGCCAGTAGTATCCAGGGGGTACGAAACATTCAGTACTTC. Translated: CASSIQGVRNIQYF.

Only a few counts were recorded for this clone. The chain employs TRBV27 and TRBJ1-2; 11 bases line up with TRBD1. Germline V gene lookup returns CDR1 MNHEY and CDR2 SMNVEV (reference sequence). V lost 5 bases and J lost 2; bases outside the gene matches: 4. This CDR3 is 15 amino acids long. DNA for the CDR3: TGTGCCAGCAGTCAAGGGACAGGGGGGAACTATGGCTACACCTTC. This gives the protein CASSQGTGGNYGYTF.

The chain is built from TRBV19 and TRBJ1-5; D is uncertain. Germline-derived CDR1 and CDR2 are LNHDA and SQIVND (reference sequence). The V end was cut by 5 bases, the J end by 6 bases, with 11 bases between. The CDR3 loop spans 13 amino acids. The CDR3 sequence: CASSGQWGQPQHF. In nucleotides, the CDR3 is TGTGCCAGTAGTGGCCAGTGGGGTCAGCCCCAGCATTTT. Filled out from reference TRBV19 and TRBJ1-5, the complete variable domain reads DGGITQSPKYLFRKEGQNVTLSCEQNLNHDAMYWYRQDPGQGLRLIYYSQIVNDFQKGDIAEGYSVSREKKESFPLTVTSAQKNPTAFYLCASSGQWGQPQHFGDGTRLSIL.

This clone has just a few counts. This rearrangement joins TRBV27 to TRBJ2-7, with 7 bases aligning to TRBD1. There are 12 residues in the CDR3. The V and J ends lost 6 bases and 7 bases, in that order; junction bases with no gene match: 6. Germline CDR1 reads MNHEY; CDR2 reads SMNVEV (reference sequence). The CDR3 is CASRGDSREQYF. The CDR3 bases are TGTGCCAGCAGAGGGGACAGCCGTGAGCAGTACTTC.

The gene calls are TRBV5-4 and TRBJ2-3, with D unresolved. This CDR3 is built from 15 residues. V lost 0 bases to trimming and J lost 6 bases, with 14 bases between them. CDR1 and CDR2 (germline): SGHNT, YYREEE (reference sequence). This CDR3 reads CASSLEGQQYDTQYF. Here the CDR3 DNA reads TGTGCCAGCAGCTTGGAGGGCCAGCAGTATGATACGCAGTATTTT.

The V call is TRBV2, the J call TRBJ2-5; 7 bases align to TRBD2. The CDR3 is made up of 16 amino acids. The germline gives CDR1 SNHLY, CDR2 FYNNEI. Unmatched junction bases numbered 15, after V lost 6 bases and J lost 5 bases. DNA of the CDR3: TGTGCCAGCAGGAATACCGGGACTATCCCGGGCGAGACCCAGTACTTC. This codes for CASRNTGTIPGETQYF.

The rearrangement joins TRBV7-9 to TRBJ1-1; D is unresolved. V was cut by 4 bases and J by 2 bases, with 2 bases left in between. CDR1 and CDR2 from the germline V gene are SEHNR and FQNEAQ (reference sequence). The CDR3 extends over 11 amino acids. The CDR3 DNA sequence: TGTGCCAGCAGCTCTAACACTGAAGCTTTCTTT. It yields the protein CASSSNTEAFF.

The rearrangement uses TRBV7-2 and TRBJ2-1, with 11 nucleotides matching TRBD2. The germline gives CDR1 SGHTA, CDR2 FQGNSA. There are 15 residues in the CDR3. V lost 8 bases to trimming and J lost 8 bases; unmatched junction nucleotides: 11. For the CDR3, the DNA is TGTGCCAGCGTTCGTAGCGGGGGGGCCGGGGATGAGCAGTTCTTC. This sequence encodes CASVRSGGAGDEQFF. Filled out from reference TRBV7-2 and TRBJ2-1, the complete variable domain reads GAGVSQSPSNKVTEKGKDVELRCDPISGHTALYWYRQSLGQGLEFLIYFQGNSAPDKSGLPSDRFSAERTGGSVSTLTIQRTQQEDSAVYLCASVRSGGAGDEQFFGPGTRLTVL.

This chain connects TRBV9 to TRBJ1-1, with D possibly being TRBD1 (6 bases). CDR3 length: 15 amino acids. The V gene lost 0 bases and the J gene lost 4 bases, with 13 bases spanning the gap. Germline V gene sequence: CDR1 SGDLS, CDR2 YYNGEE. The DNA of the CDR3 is TGTGCCAGCAGCGTAGTTGGGGGCACGGGCACTGAAGCTTTCTTT. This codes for CASSVVGGTGTEAFF.

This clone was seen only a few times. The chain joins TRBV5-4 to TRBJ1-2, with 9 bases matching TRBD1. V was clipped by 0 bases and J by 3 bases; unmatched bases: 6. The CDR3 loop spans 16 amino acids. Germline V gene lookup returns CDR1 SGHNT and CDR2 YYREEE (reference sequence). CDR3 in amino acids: CASSLAAGQGHYGYTF. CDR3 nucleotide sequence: TGTGCCAGCAGCTTGGCCGCGGGACAGGGCCACTATGGCTACACCTTC. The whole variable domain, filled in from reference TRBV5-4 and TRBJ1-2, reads ETGVTQSPTHLIKTRGQQVTLRCSSQSGHNTVSWYQQALGQGPQFIFQYYREEENGRGNFPPRFSGLQFPNYSSELNVNALELDDSALYLCASSLAAGQGHYGYTFGSGTRLTVV.

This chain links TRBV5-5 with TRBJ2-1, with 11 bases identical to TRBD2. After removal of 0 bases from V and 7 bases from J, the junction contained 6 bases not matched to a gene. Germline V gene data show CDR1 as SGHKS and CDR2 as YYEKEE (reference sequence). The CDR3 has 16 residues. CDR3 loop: CASSLEGSGRGNEQFF. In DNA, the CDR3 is TGTGCCAGCAGCTTGGAAGGTAGCGGGAGGGGAAATGAGCAGTTCTTC. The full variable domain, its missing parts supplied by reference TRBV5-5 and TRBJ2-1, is DAGVTQSPTHLIKTRGQQVTLRCSPISGHKSVSWYQQVLGQGPQFIFQYYEKEERGRGNFPDRFSARQFPNYSSELNVNALLLGDSALYLCASSLEGSGRGNEQFFGPGTRLTVL.

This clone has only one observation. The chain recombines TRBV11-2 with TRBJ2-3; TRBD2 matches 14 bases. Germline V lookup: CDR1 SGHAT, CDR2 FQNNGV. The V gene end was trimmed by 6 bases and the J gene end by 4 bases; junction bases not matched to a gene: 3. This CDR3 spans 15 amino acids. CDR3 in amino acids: CASRGTSGRADTQYF. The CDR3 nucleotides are TGTGCCAGCAGGGGGACTAGCGGGAGAGCAGATACGCAGTATTTT.

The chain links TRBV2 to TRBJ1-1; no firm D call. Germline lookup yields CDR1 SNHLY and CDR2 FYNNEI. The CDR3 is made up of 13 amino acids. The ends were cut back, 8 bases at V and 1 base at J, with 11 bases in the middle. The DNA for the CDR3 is TGTGCCAGCCGGAATCTGAGGAACACTGAAGCTTTCTTT. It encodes CASRNLRNTEAFF.

The CDR3 nucleotides read TGCAGCGTTGATCGGAGGGTCAATGAGCAGTTCTTC. It yields the protein CSVDRRVNEQFF. The rearrangement joins TRBV29-1 to TRBJ2-1, with TRBD2 as a possible D gene (6 bases). The germline V and J ends were trimmed by 3 bases and 6 bases, with 9 bases remaining between them. The CDR3 contains 12 residues. Germline CDR1 and CDR2: SQVTM and ANQGSEA.

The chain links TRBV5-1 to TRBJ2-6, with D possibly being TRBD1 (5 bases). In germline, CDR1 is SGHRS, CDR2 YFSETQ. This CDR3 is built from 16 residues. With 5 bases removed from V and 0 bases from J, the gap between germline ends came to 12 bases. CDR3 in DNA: TGCGCCAGCAGTCCGACGACAGTCTCTGGGGCCAACGTCCTGACTTTC. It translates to CASSPTTVSGANVLTF. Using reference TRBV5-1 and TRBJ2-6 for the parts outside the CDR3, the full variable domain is KAGVTQTPRYLIKTRGQQVTLSCSPISGHRSVSWYQQTPGQGLQFLFEYFSETQRNKGNFPGRFSGRQFSNSRSEMNVSTLELGDSALYLCASSPTTVSGANVLTFGAGSRLTVL.

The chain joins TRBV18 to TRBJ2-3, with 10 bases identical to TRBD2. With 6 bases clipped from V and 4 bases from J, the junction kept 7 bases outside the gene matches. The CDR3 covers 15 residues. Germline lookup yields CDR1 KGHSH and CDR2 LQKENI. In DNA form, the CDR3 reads TGTGCCAGCTCTTCTCCTAGCGGGAGCCCAGATACGCAGTATTTT. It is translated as CASSSPSGSPDTQYF.

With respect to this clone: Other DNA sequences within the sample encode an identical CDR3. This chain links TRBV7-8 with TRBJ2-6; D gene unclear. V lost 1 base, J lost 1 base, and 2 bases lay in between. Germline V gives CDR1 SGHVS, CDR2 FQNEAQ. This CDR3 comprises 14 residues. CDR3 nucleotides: TGTGCCAGCAGCTTAGTGTCTGGGGCCAACGTCCTGACTTTC. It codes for CASSLVSGANVLTF. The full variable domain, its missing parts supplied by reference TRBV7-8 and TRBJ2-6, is GAGVSQSPRYKVAKRGQDVALRCDPISGHVSLFWYQQALGQGPEFLTYFQNEAQLDKSGLPSDRFFAERPEGSVSTLKIQRTQQEDSAVYLCASSLVSGANVLTFGAGSRLTVL.

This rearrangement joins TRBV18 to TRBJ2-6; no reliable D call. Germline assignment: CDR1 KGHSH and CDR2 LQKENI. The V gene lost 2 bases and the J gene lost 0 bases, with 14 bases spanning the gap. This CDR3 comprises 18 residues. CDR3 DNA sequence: TGTGCCAGCTCACCAGTCGGTGGACCCAGCTCTGGGGCCAACGTCCTGACTTTC. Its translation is CASSPVGGPSSGANVLTF. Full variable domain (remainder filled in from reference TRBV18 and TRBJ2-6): NAGVMQNPRHLVRRRGQEARLRCSPMKGHSHVYWYRQLPEEGLKFMVYLQKENIIDESGMPKERFSAEFPKEGPSILRIQQVVRGDSAAYFCASSPVGGPSSGANVLTFGAGSRLTVL.